This T cell receptor (beta chain) was recorded in a study of blood T cell repertoires in COVID-19. For the study at large: Acute-phase and convalescent COVID-19 samples originated in the United States, Italy and Spain. Nucleic acid was either cDNA or gDNA, and it came from T cells, B-cell-depleted T cells, or PBMCs.

This CDR3 is built from 14 residues. Germline V CDR1 and CDR2: MNHEY, SVGAGI. Trimming stripped 7 bases from V and 2 bases from J, with 13 bases between. This clone occurred once. Seattle-derived patients entered the study during active infection and were followed longitudinally. TCRdb keeps only in-frame clones here, not all; method: immunoSEQ multiplex PCR. The table has about 150,000 clones, around 89% seen once. Sequencing input: peripheral blood. The sequence derives from a man younger than 35 with COVID-19, enrolled during active disease. This rearrangement joins TRBV6-5 to TRBJ2-3; no reliable D call. CDR3: CASIPDSNTDTQYF. The CDR3 DNA sequence: TGTGCCAGCATCCCAGACTCCAACACAGATACGCAGTATTTT.